A single sample is the source of the 14 T cell receptor beta chains below, sequenced in a study of early T cells in non-severe SARS-CoV-2 infection (dated by TCRdb to about 2021). Library construction relied on 5' RACE. Sequenced on a NextSeq 500. TCRdb ran its own pipeline on the public reads, namely fastp trimming at Q25 and MiXCR clone calling, and kept in-frame beta chains. CDR3 protein duplicates are merged, each entry listing the most common genes and DNA. The sample profile shows 70,000 to 90,000 distinct CDR3 sequences; about 12% of them were found once. The ten largest clones add up to 3.4% of the sample. The sequenced sample consisted of whole blood. These receptors originate from an adult who was a healthcare worker with PCR-confirmed SARS-CoV-2 infection or an uninfected control (not recorded which).

This clonotype has a count of ten or more. The genes are TRBV29-1 and TRBJ1-1; D is possibly TRBD1 (5 bases). The CDR3 has 13 amino acids. Germline assignment: CDR1 SQVTM and CDR2 ANQGSEA. The germline V and J ends were trimmed by 4 bases and 0 bases, with 9 bases remaining between them. CDR3 protein: CSVGDRLNTEAFF. The CDR3 DNA reads TGCAGCGTTGGGGACCGACTGAACACTGAAGCTTTCTTT.

This clonotype has ten or more counts. The chain links TRBV7-2 to TRBJ2-3, with 11 positions matching TRBD2. This CDR3 spans 16 amino acids. Losses at the gene ends were 3 bases for V and 0 bases for J; bases not matched to a gene: 2. The V gene's germline CDR1 is SGHTA and CDR2 FQGNSA. This chain's CDR3 is CASSFSGGVSTDTQYF. The CDR3 DNA sequence: TGTGCCAGCAGCTTTAGCGGGGGGGTTAGCACAGATACGCAGTATTTT.

This clonotype was found a few times. The chain carries TRBV9 and TRBJ1-6; D gene ambiguous. The germline V and J ends were trimmed by 3 bases and 0 bases, with 7 bases remaining between them. CDR1 SGDLS and CDR2 YYNGEE come from the germline V gene. The CDR3 spans 15 residues. The CDR3 is CASSERSSYNSPLHF. DNA for the CDR3: TGTGCCAGCAGCGAACGGAGCTCCTATAATTCACCCCTCCACTTT.

This clonotype was counted a few times. The rearrangement uses TRBV23-1 and TRBJ2-7, with 15 bases matching TRBD2. TRBV23-1 is an ORF, and what it does is uncertain. CDR3 length: 19 residues. The V and J ends lost 3 bases and 0 bases, in that order; junction bases with no gene match: 9. CDR3 loop: CASSHQGLAGGLASYEQYF. The CDR3 nucleotides are TGCGCCAGCAGTCACCAGGGACTAGCGGGAGGTCTCGCCTCCTACGAGCAGTACTTC.

The chain combines TRBV5-4 with TRBJ2-1; 11 bases match TRBD2. J gave up 8 bases and V 4 bases, and 14 bases lay outside the gene matches. Germline V CDR1 and CDR2: SGHNT, YYREEE (reference sequence). CDR3 length equals 17 residues. CDR3 DNA sequence: TGTGCCAGCAGCCAAGGAAGGCTACTAGCGGGAGTAGATGAGCAGTTCTTC. Its protein product is CASSQGRLLAGVDEQFF.

This clonotype was detected only a few times. The chain uses TRBV24-1 and TRBJ2-3, with 12 nucleotides matching TRBD2. The germline CDR1 and CDR2 sequences are KGHDR and SFDVKD. The V gene end was trimmed by 3 bases and the J gene end by 4 bases; junction bases not matched to a gene: 4. The CDR3 spans 16 residues. The CDR3 sequence is CATSDRLAGDADTQYF. The DNA of the CDR3 is TGTGCCACCAGTGATCGACTAGCGGGAGACGCAGATACGCAGTATTTT.

In its sample, this clonotype was seen a few times. The chain joins TRBV29-1 to TRBJ1-1; maybe TRBD1 (5 bases). The CDR3 contains 15 residues. Trimming took 5 bases from V and 0 from J, leaving 16 bases between them. Germline CDR1 SQVTM, CDR2 ANQGSEA. The CDR3 coding sequence is TGCAGCGTTTCTCCAGGGTGGGGCATGAACACTGAAGCTTTCTTT. Its translation is CSVSPGWGMNTEAFF.

This clonotype was seen repeatedly, ten times or more. The V gene is TRBV7-6, the J gene TRBJ2-5; D call uncertain. The V end was cut by 1 base, the J end by 1 base, with 4 bases between. CDR1 and CDR2 from the germline V gene are SGHVS and FNYEAQ. The CDR3 consists of 13 residues. Written as DNA, the CDR3 is TGTGCCAGCAGCTTAGATCCCCAAGAGACCCAGTACTTC. This codes for CASSLDPQETQYF.

The rearrangement joins TRBV28 to TRBJ2-7; a possible D gene is TRBD1 (5 bases). CDR3 length: 15 amino acids. Germline lookup yields CDR1 MDHEN and CDR2 SYDVKM. V was pared by 6 bases and J by 3 bases, with 18 bases between. The CDR3 spells CASSSRRSGIYEQYF. Written as DNA, the CDR3 is TGTGCCAGCAGCTCCCGTCGGTCAGGGATCTACGAGCAGTACTTC.

This clonotype was seen many times. V usage is TRBV11-2 and J usage is TRBJ1-2; D may be TRBD1 (5 bases). Germline assignment: CDR1 SGHAT and CDR2 FQNNGV. V was shortened by 5 bases and J by 3 bases, with 10 bases between the two germline ends. The CDR3 is 13 residues long. The CDR3 here is CASSPLGDYGYTF. The CDR3 DNA follows: TGTGCCAGCAGCCCACTGGGGGACTATGGCTACACCTTC.

Only a few counts were recorded for this clonotype. The chain has TRBV6-2 or TRBV6-3 and TRBJ1-5, with no clear D. The ends were cut back, 8 bases at V and 5 bases at J, with 10 bases in the middle. CDR1 and CDR2 from the germline V gene are MNHEY and SVGEGT. The CDR3 has 12 residues. The CDR3 spells CASGRRDQPQHF. As DNA, the CDR3 is TGTGCCAGCGGGAGGAGGGATCAGCCCCAGCATTTT.

The chain combines TRBV11-2 with TRBJ1-2; D might be TRBD1 (5 bases). The V gene's germline CDR1 is SGHAT and CDR2 FQNNGV. The CDR3 is 14 residues long. Trimming stripped 0 bases from V and 7 bases from J, with 12 bases between. CDR3 sequence reads: CASSLDVGDLGYTF. DNA for the CDR3: TGTGCCAGCAGCTTAGATGTGGGGGATCTTGGCTACACCTTC. The whole variable domain, filled in from reference TRBV11-2 and TRBJ1-2, reads EAGVAQSPRYKIIEKRQSVAFWCNPISGHATLYWYQQILGQGPKLLIQFQNNGVVDDSQLPKDRFSAERLKGVDSTLKIQPAKLEDSAVYLCASSLDVGDLGYTFGSGTRLTVV.

The CDR3 DNA sequence: TGTGCCTGGACGGGTCGACCTAACAATGAGCAGTTCTTC. Translation: CAWTGRPNNEQFF. V gene TRBV30 combines with J gene TRBJ2-1; D is undetermined. Germline CDR1 and CDR2: GTSNPN and SVGIG (reference sequence). The CDR3 extends over 13 amino acids. V was shortened by 4 bases and J by 5 bases, with 12 bases between the two germline ends.

The J gene is TRBJ2-7, the V gene TRBV5-5, with 7 bases matching TRBD1. Germline loops: CDR1 SGHKS, CDR2 YYEKEE (reference sequence). The length of the CDR3 is 13 residues. V lost 3 bases, J lost 5 bases, and 5 bases stayed unmatched. The chain's CDR3 is CASSSNRGHEQYF. CDR3 nucleotides: TGTGCCAGCAGCTCTAACAGGGGCCACGAGCAGTACTTC.